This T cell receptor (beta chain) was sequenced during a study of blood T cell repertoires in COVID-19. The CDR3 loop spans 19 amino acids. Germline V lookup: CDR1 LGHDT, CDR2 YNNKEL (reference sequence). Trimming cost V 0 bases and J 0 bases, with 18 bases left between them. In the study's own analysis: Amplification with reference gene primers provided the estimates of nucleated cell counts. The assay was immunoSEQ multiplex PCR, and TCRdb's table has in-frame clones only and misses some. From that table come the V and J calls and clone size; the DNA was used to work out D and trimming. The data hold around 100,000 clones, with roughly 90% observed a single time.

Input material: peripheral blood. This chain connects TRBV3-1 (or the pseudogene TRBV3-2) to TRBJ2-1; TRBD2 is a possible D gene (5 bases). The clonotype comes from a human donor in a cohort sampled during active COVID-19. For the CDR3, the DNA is TGTGCCAGCAGCCAAGATAAAGGAGGAACCCAGAGCTCCTACAATGAGCAGTTCTTC. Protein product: CASSQDKGGTQSSYNEQFF.